This paragraph reports one TCR beta chain. Trimming left V 5 bases short and J 0 bases short, with 13 bases between. The CDR3 length is 16 residues. Germline V gene data show CDR1 as LNHDA and CDR2 as SQIVND (reference sequence). The data were taken from a study of blood T cell repertoires in COVID-19. Generated by immunoSEQ multiplex PCR, the TCRdb table keeps only in-frame clones and is missing some. This sample has 180,000 or so clones, with 70% to 90% found just once. The sequenced sample was peripheral blood. The receptor was isolated from a man between 18 and 35 years old with acute or convalescent COVID-19. The rearrangement links TRBV19 to TRBJ1-4, with D possibly TRBD1 on 6 matching bases. CDR3 DNA sequence: TGTGCCAGTAGTCTAGGACAGAAAGCAACTAATGAAAAACTGTTTTTT. Translated, it gives CASSLGQKATNEKLFF.